One and the same sample provided the 17 T cell receptor beta chains below, sequenced in a study of blood T cell repertoires in COVID-19. TCRdb's copy holds only in-frame clones and misses some; the assay was immunoSEQ multiplex PCR. Among roughly 120,000 clones listed, roughly nine tenths were seen once. Sequenced: peripheral blood. The receptor set was obtained from a human donor in a cohort sampled during active COVID-19.

The gene calls are TRBV13 and TRBJ2-7; 8 nucleotides align to TRBD2. This CDR3 comprises 15 residues. V lost 5 bases, J lost 0 bases, and 6 bases stayed unmatched. The germline gives CDR1 PRHDT, CDR2 FYEKMQ (reference sequence). The CDR3 DNA sequence: TGTGCCAGCAGCACTTCCGGGACTAGCTCCTACGAGCAGTACTTC. Its translation is CASSTSGTSSYEQYF.

This chain joins TRBV2 and TRBJ2-7; D may be TRBD1 (5 bases). Germline V CDR1 and CDR2: SNHLY, FYNNEI. The CDR3 spans 11 residues. Between the trimmed V and J ends, which lost 3 bases and 6 bases, there was a span of 6 bases. The CDR3 loop reads CASSDRVEQYF. The CDR3 coding sequence is TGTGCCAGCAGTGACAGGGTCGAGCAGTACTTC.

This chain joins TRBV4-2 and TRBJ2-3, with TRBD2 identical over 9 bases. The CDR3 contains 16 residues. The germline gives CDR1 LGHNA, CDR2 YNFKEQ. V lost 0 bases and J lost 3; bases outside the gene matches: 4. The CDR3 region has the DNA TGTGCCAGCAGCCAAGAGACTAGCGGACAAACAGATACGCAGTATTTT. Translation: CASSQETSGQTDTQYF.

V and J are TRBV7-9 and TRBJ2-7, with D possibly matching TRBD1 (5 bases). The CDR3 is made up of 12 amino acids. V lost 5 bases and J lost 5, with 10 bases in between. Germline lookup yields CDR1 SEHNR and CDR2 FQNEAQ (reference sequence). The CDR3 loop reads CASSTRTNEQYF. The CDR3 nucleotides read TGTGCCAGCAGCACCCGGACAAACGAGCAGTACTTC. Looking up the rest from reference TRBV7-9 and TRBJ2-7 gives the full variable domain: DTGVSQNPRHKITKRGQNVTFRCDPISEHNRLYWYRQTLGQGPEFLTYFQNEAQLEKSRLLSDRFSAERPKGSFSTLEIQRTEQGDSAMYLCASSTRTNEQYFGPGTRLTVT.

This chain links TRBV5-5 with TRBJ1-4, with D possibly TRBD1 on 5 matching bases. Trimming removed 5 bases at V and 6 bases at J, with 20 bases between. CDR1 is SGHKS and CDR2 is YYEKEE in the germline V gene (reference sequence). The CDR3 spans 16 residues. In DNA form, the CDR3 reads TGTGCCAGCAGTACACCACACCGGGGGGAGGATGAAAAACTGTTTTTT. Its translation is CASSTPHRGEDEKLFF.

V gene TRBV30 combines with J gene TRBJ2-1; 7 bases map to TRBD1. In germline, CDR1 is GTSNPN, CDR2 SVGIG (reference sequence). CDR3 length: 14 residues. V trimming: 4 bases; J trimming: 6 bases; junction bases outside the gene matches: 9. The CDR3 sequence: CAWTGQVRSNEQFF. CDR3 coding DNA: TGTGCCTGGACAGGACAGGTCAGGAGCAATGAGCAGTTCTTC.

CDR3 bases: TGTGCCAGCAGCTTAGTGCGGGGGGGGGCTAATGAAAAACTGTTTTTT. Amino acid sequence: CASSLVRGGANEKLFF. This chain uses TRBV7-2 with TRBJ1-4; D may be TRBD1 (5 bases). CDR1 and CDR2 (germline): SGHTA, FQGNSA. With 1 base removed from V and 3 bases from J, the gap between germline ends came to 12 bases. The CDR3 runs to 16 residues.

The rearrangement links TRBV3-1 (or the pseudogene TRBV3-2) to TRBJ2-3; D is unresolved. Germline V CDR1 and CDR2: LGHDT, YNNKEL (reference sequence). V gave up 1 base and J gave up 2 bases, with 10 bases separating them. The CDR3 totals 15 residues. The CDR3 nucleotides are TGTGCCAGCAGCCAAGGACTTGAGGTCACAGATACGCAGTATTTT. Translating it yields CASSQGLEVTDTQYF.

V is TRBV9 and J is TRBJ2-2, with a weak D call TRBD2 (5 bases). The CDR3 is 15 amino acids. Trimming removed 0 bases at V and 4 bases at J, with 10 bases between. CDR1 is SGDLS, CDR2 YYNGEE, per germline. For the CDR3, the DNA is TGTGCCAGCAGCGTAGGAGGACTTCCCACCGGGGAGCTGTTTTTT. This gives the protein CASSVGGLPTGELFF.

This chain links TRBV19 with TRBJ2-6; D is unresolved. Germline V gene data show CDR1 as LNHDA and CDR2 as SQIVND (reference sequence). This CDR3 has 16 residues. V lost 5 bases and J lost 0, with 11 bases in between. CDR3 protein: CASSAQAISGANVLTF. The CDR3 bases are TGTGCCAGTAGTGCCCAGGCGATCTCTGGGGCCAACGTCCTGACTTTC.

V is TRBV18 and J is TRBJ1-5; D may be TRBD1 (6 bases). The CDR3 consists of 15 residues. V shed 2 bases and J shed 3 bases, with 11 bases lying between them. The germline gives CDR1 KGHSH, CDR2 LQKENI. Here the CDR3 reads CASSPITGNNQPQHF. The CDR3 DNA reads TGTGCCAGCTCACCAATAACAGGGAACAATCAGCCCCAGCATTTT.

The chain carries TRBV21-1 and TRBJ1-4; the table assigns TRBD1, which was not confirmed against the DNA. TRBV21-1 is described as a pseudogene. The CDR3 runs 17 residues. CDR3: CASSGPGPVATNEKLFF. The CDR3 bases are TGTGCCAGCAGCGGGCCCGGCCCCGTTGCAACTAATGAAAAACTGTTTTTT.

The rearrangement joins TRBV18 to TRBJ2-7; the match to TRBD1 covers 7 bases. The J segment lost 0 bases and the V segment lost 5 bases, leaving 10 bases of the junction unmatched. CDR1 is KGHSH, CDR2 LQKENI, per germline. The CDR3 extends over 16 amino acids. Here the CDR3 DNA reads TGTGCCAGCTCAAACATCCCGGGACAGAACTCCTACGAGCAGTACTTC. Translation gives CASSNIPGQNSYEQYF.

The rearrangement uses TRBV5-1 and TRBJ1-2, with 7 positions matching TRBD1. This CDR3 has 12 residues. V shed 3 bases, J shed 7 bases, and the junction held 3 bases outside the gene matches. Germline assignment: CDR1 SGHRS and CDR2 YFSETQ. CDR3 protein: CASSSTGTGYTF. In DNA, the CDR3 is TGCGCCAGCAGCTCGACAGGGACTGGCTACACCTTC.

In this sample, this clone turned up once. This chain joins TRBV7-9 and TRBJ1-1; unclear D gene. V was clipped by 1 base and J by 0 bases, with 6 bases between them. Germline V gene sequence: CDR1 SEHNR, CDR2 FQNEAQ (reference sequence). The CDR3 extends over 14 amino acids. CDR3 loop: CASSLGGMNTEAFF. CDR3 in DNA: TGTGCCAGCAGCTTAGGAGGGATGAACACTGAAGCTTTCTTT. Full variable domain (rest looked up from reference TRBV7-9 and TRBJ1-1): DTGVSQNPRHKITKRGQNVTFRCDPISEHNRLYWYRQTLGQGPEFLTYFQNEAQLEKSRLLSDRFSAERPKGSFSTLEIQRTEQGDSAMYLCASSLGGMNTEAFFGQGTRLTVV.

V is TRBV3-1 (or the pseudogene TRBV3-2) and J is TRBJ2-1, with TRBD2 matching over 9 bases. In germline, CDR1 is LGHDT, CDR2 YNNKEL (reference sequence). The CDR3 contains 16 residues. The trim removed 4 bases at V and 4 bases at J, leaving 8 bases unmatched. DNA of the CDR3: TGTGCCAGCAGCCCTAGGGGAGGACTAGCGTACAATGAGCAGTTCTTC. Translation: CASSPRGGLAYNEQFF.

In its sample, this clone was seen a few times. This CDR3 is CARLKRSGNQPQHF. DNA of the CDR3: TGTGCCAGATTAAAGAGGTCGGGGAATCAGCCCCAGCATTTT. The chain uses TRBV5-4 and TRBJ1-5; the D is unclear. Germline CDR1 and CDR2: SGHNT and YYREEE (reference sequence). This CDR3 contains 14 residues. V was trimmed by 8 bases and J by 4 bases, leaving 16 bases between them.